What follows are 18 T cell receptor beta chains derived from one specimen sequenced in a study of blood T cell repertoires in COVID-19. Produced via immunoSEQ multiplex PCR; TCRdb's table is partial and in-frame only. The sample includes under 300,000 clones, about 90% of them seen just once. Sequencing input: peripheral blood. Receptor source: a woman aged 60-70 years with COVID-19, enrolled during active disease.

This chain connects TRBV5-6 to TRBJ2-3, with a tentative D call TRBD2 (6 bases). The germline V gene has CDR1 SGHDT and CDR2 YYEEEE. The V end was cut by 0 bases, the J end by 5 bases, with 10 bases between. This CDR3 has 14 residues. CDR3 region: CASSLAMGGDTQYF. The CDR3 DNA sequence: TGTGCCAGCAGCTTGGCCATGGGGGGAGATACGCAGTATTTT. The full variable domain, its missing parts supplied by reference TRBV5-6 and TRBJ2-3, is DAGVTQSPTHLIKTRGQQVTLRCSPKSGHDTVSWYQQALGQGPQFIFQYYEEEERQRGNFPDRFSGHQFPNYSSELNVNALLLGDSALYLCASSLAMGGDTQYFGPGTRLTVL.

This chain uses TRBV19 with TRBJ1-4; 12 nucleotides line up with TRBD1. The CDR3 contains 16 residues. CDR1 is LNHDA and CDR2 is SQIVND in the germline V gene (reference sequence). V lost 4 bases, J lost 2 bases, and 2 bases stayed unmatched. CDR3 in amino acids: CASSRDRGLTNEKLFF. CDR3 coding DNA: TGTGCCAGTAGTAGGGACAGGGGGCTTACTAATGAAAAACTGTTTTTT.

The chain combines TRBV6-5 with TRBJ2-1; 8 bases line up with TRBD2. The CDR3 is made up of 16 amino acids. Per germline, CDR1 MNHEY and CDR2 SVGAGI. Germline trimming cut 2 bases from V and 10 bases from J; bases unmatched to any gene: 13. The CDR3 DNA is TGTGCCAGCAGTTACGGGGGACTAGTCCTTGAAGAGGAGCAGTTCTTC. This gives the protein CASSYGGLVLEEEQFF.

The gene calls are TRBV7-3 and TRBJ2-3; 10 nucleotides match TRBD2. Trimming cost V 5 bases and J 1 base; bases outside gene matches: 3. Germline values: CDR1 SGHTA, CDR2 FQGTGA. This CDR3 contains 15 residues. The CDR3 sequence is CASSRGLAGTDTQYF. The CDR3, as DNA: TGTGCCAGCAGCCGCGGACTAGCGGGCACAGATACGCAGTATTTT.

CDR3 sequence (DNA): TGTGCCAGCAGCGTAGAGGGACAGGGGTACTATGGCTACACCTTC. This sequence encodes CASSVEGQGYYGYTF. The rearrangement uses TRBV9 and TRBJ1-2; 10 bases match TRBD1. J was trimmed by 3 bases and V by 0 bases; bases with no gene match: 2. Looked up from germline, CDR1 is SGDLS and CDR2 is YYNGEE. The CDR3 has 15 amino acids.

Here the CDR3 reads CASSLVIGSSGNTIYF. The CDR3 region has the DNA TGTGCCAGCAGCTTAGTTATCGGGAGCTCTGGAAACACCATATATTTT. J is TRBJ1-3 and V is TRBV7-2, with D uncertain. The CDR3 consists of 16 residues. V was pared by 1 base and J by 0 bases, with 10 bases between. Germline-derived CDR1 and CDR2 are SGHTA and FQGNSA.

The chain couples TRBV12-3 or TRBV12-4 to TRBJ2-1, with D possibly TRBD2 on 7 matching bases. The V and J ends lost 8 bases and 8 bases respectively, with 13 bases between them. The CDR3 length is 12 residues. The DNA for the CDR3 is TGTGCCAGCTTACGGGGGGCCTATGAGCAGTTCTTC. Its translation: CASLRGAYEQFF.

The chain joins TRBV6-2 or TRBV6-3 to TRBJ1-6; 9 bases match TRBD1. This CDR3 contains 17 residues. Trimming at V came to 2 bases and at J to 6 bases, leaving 8 bases not matched to a gene. The germline V gene has CDR1 MNHEY and CDR2 SVGEGT. Here the CDR3 DNA reads TGTGCCAGCAGTTACCAGAGGACAGGGGCTCCTAATTCACCCCTCCACTTT. This translates into CASSYQRTGAPNSPLHF.

The CDR3, as DNA: TGTGCCAGCAGCGCGGAGGGCTATGGCTACACCTTC. Translated, it gives CASSAEGYGYTF. The chain combines TRBV5-4 with TRBJ1-2; D unclear. This CDR3 region has 12 residues. Germline V gives CDR1 SGHNT, CDR2 YYREEE (reference sequence). The V gene lost 4 bases and the J gene lost 4 bases, with 8 bases spanning the gap.

DNA of the CDR3: TGTGCCAGCAGCGTAGTTGGGGGGGCGAACCTTAATGAGCAGTTCTTC. Protein product: CASSVVGGANLNEQFF. V is TRBV9 and J is TRBJ2-1; D perhaps matches TRBD2 (7 bases). The CDR3 runs to 16 residues. Trimming removed 0 bases from V and 7 bases from J, with 17 bases in between. Looked up from germline, CDR1 is SGDLS and CDR2 is YYNGEE.

This clone has just one count. CDR3 coding DNA: TGCAGTGCCTCTAGACAGGGGCAGTTCTTC. This encodes CSASRQGQFF. The V and J genes are TRBV20-1 and TRBJ2-1, with 7 nucleotides matching TRBD1. The CDR3 contains 10 residues. Germline V CDR1 and CDR2: DFQATT, SNEGSKA (reference sequence). V shed 6 bases and J 12 bases; nucleotides not matched to a gene: 5.

J is TRBJ2-1 and V is TRBV6-2 or TRBV6-3; D gene unclear. CDR3 length equals 14 residues. The ends were cut back, 5 bases at V and 8 bases at J, with 16 bases in the middle. Per germline, CDR1 MNHEY and CDR2 SVGEGT. CDR3 protein: CASSRGMTWDEQFF. CDR3 nucleotide sequence: TGTGCCAGCAGTAGAGGTATGACCTGGGATGAGCAGTTCTTC.

The chain couples TRBV20-1 to TRBJ1-2; D remains ambiguous. Germline V gene data show CDR1 as DFQATT and CDR2 as SNEGSKA (reference sequence). Trimming pared 3 bases from V and 2 bases from J, leaving 10 bases between. The CDR3 spans 13 residues. CDR3 in amino acids: CSASSGDNYGYTF. The CDR3 region has the DNA TGCAGTGCTAGTTCAGGCGACAACTATGGCTACACCTTC.

This rearrangement joins TRBV5-1 to TRBJ2-3; 7 positions match TRBD1. Germline CDR1 and CDR2: SGHRS and YFSETQ. CDR3 length equals 15 residues. V dropped 4 bases and J dropped 5; count of bases not matched to a gene: 10. The CDR3 region is CASSVLGGGGDTQYF. In DNA, the CDR3 is TGCGCCAGCAGCGTATTAGGGGGCGGAGGAGATACGCAGTATTTT.

The chain employs TRBV2 and TRBJ2-2; 8 bases are shared with TRBD2. CDR3 length: 15 amino acids. Per germline, CDR1 SNHLY and CDR2 FYNNEI. J gave up 5 bases and V 5 bases, and 7 bases lay outside the gene matches. CDR3 sequence: CASSPGGGLTGELFF. In DNA form, the CDR3 reads TGTGCCAGCAGTCCGGGGGGGGGACTGACCGGGGAGCTGTTTTTT.

CDR3 DNA: TGTGCCAGCAGCTTTTCACAGCCATACGAGCAGTACTTC. The encoded protein is CASSFSQPYEQYF. The chain recombines TRBV7-9 with TRBJ2-7; D is unclear. CDR3 length: 13 amino acids. Trimming cost V 3 bases and J 4 bases, with 10 bases left between them. CDR1 is SEHNR and CDR2 is FQNEAQ in the germline V gene (reference sequence).

This chain links TRBV5-8 with TRBJ2-7, with 7 bases matching TRBD2. Trimming took 2 bases from V and 4 from J; bases not matched to a gene: 9. Germline assignment: CDR1 SGHTS and CDR2 YDEGEE. This CDR3 is built from 15 residues. The CDR3 protein is CASSFFSGRVYEQYF. In DNA form, the CDR3 reads TGTGCCAGCAGCTTCTTCTCAGGGAGGGTATACGAGCAGTACTTC.

V is TRBV27 and J is TRBJ2-5, with TRBD2 identical over 8 bases. The germline gives CDR1 MNHEY, CDR2 SMNVEV (reference sequence). The length of the CDR3 is 14 residues. Germline trimming cut 5 bases from V and 4 bases from J; bases unmatched to any gene: 6. The CDR3 protein is CASSQRTSRETQYF. CDR3 nucleotides: TGTGCCAGCAGTCAAAGGACTAGCCGAGAGACCCAGTACTTC.